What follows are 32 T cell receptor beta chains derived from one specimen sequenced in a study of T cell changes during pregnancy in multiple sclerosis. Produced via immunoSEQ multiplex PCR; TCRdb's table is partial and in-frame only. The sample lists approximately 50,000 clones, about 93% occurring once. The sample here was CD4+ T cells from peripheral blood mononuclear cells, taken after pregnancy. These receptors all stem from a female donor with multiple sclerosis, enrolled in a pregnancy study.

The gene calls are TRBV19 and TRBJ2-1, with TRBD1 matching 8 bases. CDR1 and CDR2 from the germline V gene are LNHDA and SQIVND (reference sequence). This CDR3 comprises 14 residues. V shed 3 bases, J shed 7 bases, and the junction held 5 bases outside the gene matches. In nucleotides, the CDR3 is TGTGCCAGTAGTATCGACAGGGGCCGGAATGAGCAGTTCTTC. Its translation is CASSIDRGRNEQFF.

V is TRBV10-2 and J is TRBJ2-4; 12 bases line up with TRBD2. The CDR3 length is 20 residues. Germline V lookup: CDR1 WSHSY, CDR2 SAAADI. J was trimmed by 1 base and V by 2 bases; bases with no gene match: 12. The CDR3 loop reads CASSEGVGTSGYGAKNIQYF. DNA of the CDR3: TGCGCCAGCAGTGAGGGGGTCGGGACTAGCGGGTACGGGGCCAAAAACATTCAGTACTTC.

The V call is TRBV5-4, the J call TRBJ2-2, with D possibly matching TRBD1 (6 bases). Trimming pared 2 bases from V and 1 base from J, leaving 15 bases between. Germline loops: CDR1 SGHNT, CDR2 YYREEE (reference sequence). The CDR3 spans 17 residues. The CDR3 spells CASSFSTGTRNTGELFF. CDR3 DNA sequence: TGTGCCAGCAGCTTTTCGACCGGGACAAGGAACACCGGGGAGCTGTTTTTT.

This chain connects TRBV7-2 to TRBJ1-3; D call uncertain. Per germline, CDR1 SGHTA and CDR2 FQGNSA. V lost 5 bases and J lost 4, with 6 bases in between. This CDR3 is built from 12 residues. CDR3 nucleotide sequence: TGTGCCAGCAGCAGACTGGGAAACACCATATATTTT. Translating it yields CASSRLGNTIYF.

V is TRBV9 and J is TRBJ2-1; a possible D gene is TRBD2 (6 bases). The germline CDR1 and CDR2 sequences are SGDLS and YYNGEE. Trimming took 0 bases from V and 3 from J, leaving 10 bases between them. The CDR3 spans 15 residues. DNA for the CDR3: TGTGCCAGCAGCGTAGGGCGGGAACTCTACAATGAGCAGTTCTTC. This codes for CASSVGRELYNEQFF.

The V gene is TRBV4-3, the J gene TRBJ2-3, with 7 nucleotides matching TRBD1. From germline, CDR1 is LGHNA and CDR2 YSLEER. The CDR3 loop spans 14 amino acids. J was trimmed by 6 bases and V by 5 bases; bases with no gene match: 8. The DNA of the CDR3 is TGCGCCAGCAGCTTTACGGGACAGTCGGATACGCAGTATTTT. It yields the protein CASSFTGQSDTQYF.

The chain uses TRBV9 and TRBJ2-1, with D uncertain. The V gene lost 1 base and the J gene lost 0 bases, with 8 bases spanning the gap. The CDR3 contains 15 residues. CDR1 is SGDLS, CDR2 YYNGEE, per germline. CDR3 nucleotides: TGTGCCAGCAGCGTATACAGTGACTCCTACAATGAGCAGTTCTTC. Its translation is CASSVYSDSYNEQFF.

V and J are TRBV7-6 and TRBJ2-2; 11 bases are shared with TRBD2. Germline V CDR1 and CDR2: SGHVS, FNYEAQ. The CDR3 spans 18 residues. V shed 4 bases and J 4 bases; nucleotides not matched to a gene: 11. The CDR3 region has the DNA TGTGCCAGCAGCTCAGCAGTTAGCGGGAGGGCGGTCACCGGGGAGCTGTTTTTT. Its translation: CASSSAVSGRAVTGELFF. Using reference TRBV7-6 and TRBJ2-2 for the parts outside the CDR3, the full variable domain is GAGVSQSPRYKVTKRGQDVALRCDPISGHVSLYWYRQALGQGPEFLTYFNYEAQQDKSGLPNDRFSAERPEGSISTLTIQRTEQRDSAMYRCASSSAVSGRAVTGELFFGEGSRLTVL.

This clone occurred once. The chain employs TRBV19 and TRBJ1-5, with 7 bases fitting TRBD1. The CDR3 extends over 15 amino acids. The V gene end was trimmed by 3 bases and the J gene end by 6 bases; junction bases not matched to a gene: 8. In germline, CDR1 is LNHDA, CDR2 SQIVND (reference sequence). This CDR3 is CASSIFEGAGQPQHF. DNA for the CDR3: TGTGCCAGTAGTATCTTTGAGGGGGCGGGTCAGCCCCAGCATTTT.

The CDR3, as DNA: TGTGCTAGTGGACGAGAAGGACTAGCGGGAGAAGGCGAGCAGTTCTTC. As protein: CASGREGLAGEGEQFF. This chain uses TRBV12-5 with TRBJ2-1, with 13 positions matching TRBD2. J lost 10 bases, V lost 6 bases, and 12 bases had no gene match. From germline, CDR1 is LGHNT and CDR2 FRNRAP. The CDR3 extends over 16 amino acids.

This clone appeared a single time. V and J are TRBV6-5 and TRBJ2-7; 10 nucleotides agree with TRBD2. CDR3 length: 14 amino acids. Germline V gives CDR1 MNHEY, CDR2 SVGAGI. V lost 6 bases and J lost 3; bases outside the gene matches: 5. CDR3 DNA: TGTGCCAGCAGCGCTTCTAGCGGGAGCTACGAGCAGTACTTC. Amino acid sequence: CASSASSGSYEQYF.

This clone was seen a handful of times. The CDR3 sequence is CASSSPPGLAQHF. In DNA form, the CDR3 reads TGTGCCAGCAGCTCCCCGCCCGGGTTGGCCCAGCATTTT. The V call is TRBV7-2, the J call TRBJ1-5, with D unresolved. Trimming pared 4 bases from V and 11 bases from J, leaving 15 bases between. This CDR3 is built from 13 residues. CDR1 SGHTA and CDR2 FQGNSA come from the germline V gene.

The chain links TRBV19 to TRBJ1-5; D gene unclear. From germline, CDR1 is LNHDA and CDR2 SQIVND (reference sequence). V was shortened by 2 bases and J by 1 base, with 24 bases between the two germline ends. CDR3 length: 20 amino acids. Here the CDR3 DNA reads TGTGCCAGTAGTATATCCCGCTTATCCCCCAAGCGAGAGAGCAATCAGCCCCAGCATTTT. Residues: CASSISRLSPKRESNQPQHF.

The CDR3 bases are TGTGCCAGCAGCCCGGGAAGCGGGGAGCTGTTTTTT. It yields the protein CASSPGSGELFF. This chain connects TRBV7-3 to TRBJ2-2; the D gene is possibly TRBD2 (5 bases). V gave up 5 bases and J gave up 7 bases, with 8 bases separating them. There are 12 residues in the CDR3. Germline CDR1 and CDR2: SGHTA and FQGTGA.

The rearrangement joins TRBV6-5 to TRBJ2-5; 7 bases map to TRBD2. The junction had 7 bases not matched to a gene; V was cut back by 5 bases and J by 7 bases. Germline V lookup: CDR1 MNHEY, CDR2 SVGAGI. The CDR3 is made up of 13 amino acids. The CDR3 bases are TGTGCCAGCAGTGGGGGGGTCGGGGGGACCCAGTACTTC. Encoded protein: CASSGGVGGTQYF.

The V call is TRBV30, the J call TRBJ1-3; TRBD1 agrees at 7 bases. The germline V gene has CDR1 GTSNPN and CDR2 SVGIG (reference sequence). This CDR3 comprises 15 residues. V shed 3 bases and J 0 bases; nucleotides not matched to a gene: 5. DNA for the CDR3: TGTGCCTGGAGGGGACAGTTGCTCTCTGGAAACACCATATATTTT. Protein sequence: CAWRGQLLSGNTIYF.

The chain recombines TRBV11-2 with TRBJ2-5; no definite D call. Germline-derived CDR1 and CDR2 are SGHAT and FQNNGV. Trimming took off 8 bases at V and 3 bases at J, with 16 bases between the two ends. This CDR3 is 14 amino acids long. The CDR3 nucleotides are TGTGCCAGCGCCGGTAACGTGCAAAAAGAGACCCAGTACTTC. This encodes CASAGNVQKETQYF.

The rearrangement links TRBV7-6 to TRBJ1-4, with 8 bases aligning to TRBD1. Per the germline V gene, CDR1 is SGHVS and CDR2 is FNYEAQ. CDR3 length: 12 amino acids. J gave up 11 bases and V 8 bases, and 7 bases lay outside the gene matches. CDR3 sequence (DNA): TGTGCCAGCGGACAGGGCTTGAGCAAACTGTTTTTT. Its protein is CASGQGLSKLFF. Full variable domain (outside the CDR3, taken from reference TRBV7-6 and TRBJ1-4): GAGVSQSPRYKVTKRGQDVALRCDPISGHVSLYWYRQALGQGPEFLTYFNYEAQQDKSGLPNDRFSAERPEGSISTLTIQRTEQRDSAMYRCASGQGLSKLFFGSGTQLSVL.

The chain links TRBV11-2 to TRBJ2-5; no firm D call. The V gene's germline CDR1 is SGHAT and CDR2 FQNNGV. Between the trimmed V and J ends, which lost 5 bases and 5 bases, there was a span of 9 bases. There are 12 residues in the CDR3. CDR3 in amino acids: CASSRSTETQYF. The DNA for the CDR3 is TGTGCCAGCAGCCGCAGTACCGAGACCCAGTACTTC.

The CDR3 region has the DNA TGCGCCAGCAGCTCTCGAGGACTAGCGGGAGGTTACGAGCAGTACTTC. The encoded protein is CASSSRGLAGGYEQYF. V gene TRBV5-1 combines with J gene TRBJ2-7; 14 bases agree with TRBD2. The V gene's germline CDR1 is SGHRS and CDR2 YFSETQ. The V and J ends lost 3 bases and 4 bases, in that order; junction bases with no gene match: 6. This CDR3 region has 16 residues.

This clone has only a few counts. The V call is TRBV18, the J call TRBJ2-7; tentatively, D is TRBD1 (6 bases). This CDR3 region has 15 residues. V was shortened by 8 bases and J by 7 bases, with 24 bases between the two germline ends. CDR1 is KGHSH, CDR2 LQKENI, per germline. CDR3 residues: CASRPDSAFPGEQYF. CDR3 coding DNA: TGTGCCAGCAGGCCGGACAGTGCTTTCCCTGGGGAGCAGTACTTC.

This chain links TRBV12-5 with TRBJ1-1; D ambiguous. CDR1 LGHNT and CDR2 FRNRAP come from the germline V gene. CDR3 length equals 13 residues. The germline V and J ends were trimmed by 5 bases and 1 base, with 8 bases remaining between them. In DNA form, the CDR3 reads TGTGCTAGTGGTACCCGGGGGAACACTGAAGCTTTCTTT. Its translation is CASGTRGNTEAFF.

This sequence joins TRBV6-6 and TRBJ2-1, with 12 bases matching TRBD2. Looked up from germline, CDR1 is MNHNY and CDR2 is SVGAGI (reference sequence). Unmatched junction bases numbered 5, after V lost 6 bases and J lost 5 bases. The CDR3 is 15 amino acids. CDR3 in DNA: TGTGCCAGCAGCCGACTAGCGGGAGTGAACAATGAGCAGTTCTTC. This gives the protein CASSRLAGVNNEQFF.

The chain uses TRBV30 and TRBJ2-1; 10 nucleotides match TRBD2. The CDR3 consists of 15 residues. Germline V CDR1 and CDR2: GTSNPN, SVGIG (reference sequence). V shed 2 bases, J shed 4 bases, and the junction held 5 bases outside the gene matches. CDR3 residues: CAWSSGTSVYNEQFF. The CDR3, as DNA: TGTGCCTGGAGTTCCGGGACTAGCGTATACAATGAGCAGTTCTTC.

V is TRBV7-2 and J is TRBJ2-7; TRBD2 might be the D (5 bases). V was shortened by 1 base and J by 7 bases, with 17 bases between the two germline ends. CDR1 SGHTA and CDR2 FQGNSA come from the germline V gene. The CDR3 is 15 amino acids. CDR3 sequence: CASSLGTRTLGEQYF. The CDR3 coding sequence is TGTGCCAGCAGCTTAGGAACCCGGACTTTGGGGGAGCAGTACTTC.

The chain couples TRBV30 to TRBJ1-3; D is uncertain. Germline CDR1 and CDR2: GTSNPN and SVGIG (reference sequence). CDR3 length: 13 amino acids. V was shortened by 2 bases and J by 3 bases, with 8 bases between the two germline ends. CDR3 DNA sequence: TGTGCCTGGAGTCGCCAGGTTGGAAACACCATATATTTT. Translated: CAWSRQVGNTIYF.

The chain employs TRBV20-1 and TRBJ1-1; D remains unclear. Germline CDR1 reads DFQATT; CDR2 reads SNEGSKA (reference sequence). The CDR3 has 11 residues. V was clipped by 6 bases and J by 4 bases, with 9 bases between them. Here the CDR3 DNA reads TGCAGTGCGGGCAGGCGCACTGAAGCTTTCTTT. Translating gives CSAGRRTEAFF.

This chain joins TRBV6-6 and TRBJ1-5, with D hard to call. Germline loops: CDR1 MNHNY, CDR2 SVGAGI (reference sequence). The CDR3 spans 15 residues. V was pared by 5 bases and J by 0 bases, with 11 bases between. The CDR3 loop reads CASSTGLYSNQPQHF. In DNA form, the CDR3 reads TGTGCCAGCAGTACGGGGTTATATAGCAATCAGCCCCAGCATTTT.

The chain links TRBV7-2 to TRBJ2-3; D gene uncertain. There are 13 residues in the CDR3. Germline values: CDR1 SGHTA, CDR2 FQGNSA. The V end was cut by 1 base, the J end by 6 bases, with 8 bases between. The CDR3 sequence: CASSLGAPDTQYF. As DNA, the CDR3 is TGTGCCAGCAGCTTAGGAGCACCGGATACGCAGTATTTT.

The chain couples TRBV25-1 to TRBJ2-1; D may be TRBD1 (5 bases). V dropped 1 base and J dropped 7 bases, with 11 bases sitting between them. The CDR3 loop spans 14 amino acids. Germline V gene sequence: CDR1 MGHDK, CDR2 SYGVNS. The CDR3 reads CASSESGRENEQFF. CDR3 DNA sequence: TGTGCCAGCAGTGAATCGGGCAGGGAAAATGAGCAGTTCTTC.

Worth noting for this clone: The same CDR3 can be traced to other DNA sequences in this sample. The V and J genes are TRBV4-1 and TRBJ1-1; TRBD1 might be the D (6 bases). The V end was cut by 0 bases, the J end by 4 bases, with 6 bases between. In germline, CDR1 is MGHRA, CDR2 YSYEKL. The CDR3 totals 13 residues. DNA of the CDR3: TGCGCCAGCAGCCAAGAAGGGGGCACTGAAGCTTTCTTT. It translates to CASSQEGGTEAFF.

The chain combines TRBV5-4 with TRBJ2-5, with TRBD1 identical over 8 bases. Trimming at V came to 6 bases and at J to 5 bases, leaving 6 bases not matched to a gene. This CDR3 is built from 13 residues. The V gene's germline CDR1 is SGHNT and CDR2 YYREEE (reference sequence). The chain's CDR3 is CASTTRGQETQYF. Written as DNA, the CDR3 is TGTGCCAGCACCACCAGGGGGCAGGAGACCCAGTACTTC.